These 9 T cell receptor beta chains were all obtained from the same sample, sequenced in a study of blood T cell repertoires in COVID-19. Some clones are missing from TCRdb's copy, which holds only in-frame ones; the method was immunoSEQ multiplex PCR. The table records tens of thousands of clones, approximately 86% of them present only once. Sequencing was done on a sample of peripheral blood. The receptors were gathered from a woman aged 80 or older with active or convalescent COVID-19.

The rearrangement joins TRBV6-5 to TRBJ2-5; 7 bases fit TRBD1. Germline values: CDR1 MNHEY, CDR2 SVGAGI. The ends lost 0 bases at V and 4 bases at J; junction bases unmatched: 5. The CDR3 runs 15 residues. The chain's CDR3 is CASSYSMAGGETQYF. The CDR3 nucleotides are TGTGCCAGCAGTTACTCGATGGCAGGGGGAGAGACCCAGTACTTC.

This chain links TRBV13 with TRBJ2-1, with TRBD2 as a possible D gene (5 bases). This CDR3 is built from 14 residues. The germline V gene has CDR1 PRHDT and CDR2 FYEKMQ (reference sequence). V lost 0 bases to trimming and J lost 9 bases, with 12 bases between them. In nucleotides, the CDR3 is TGTGCCAGCAGCTTAGGCTACCTAGCCTTTGAGCAGTTCTTC. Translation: CASSLGYLAFEQFF.

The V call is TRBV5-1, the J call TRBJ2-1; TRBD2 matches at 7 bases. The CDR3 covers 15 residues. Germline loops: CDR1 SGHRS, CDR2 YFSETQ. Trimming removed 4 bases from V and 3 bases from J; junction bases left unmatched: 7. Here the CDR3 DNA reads TGCGCCAGCAGCGCGCCAAGCGGGGTCTACAATGAGCAGTTCTTC. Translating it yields CASSAPSGVYNEQFF.

This chain's CDR3 is CASSVDRAGINEQFF. CDR3 DNA: TGTGCCAGCAGCGTCGACAGGGCTGGGATCAATGAGCAGTTCTTC. The gene calls are TRBV7-3 and TRBJ2-1; TRBD1 aligns across 7 bases. The CDR3 runs 15 residues. Trimming cost V 5 bases and J 6 bases; bases outside gene matches: 10. Germline V gene lookup returns CDR1 SGHTA and CDR2 FQGTGA.

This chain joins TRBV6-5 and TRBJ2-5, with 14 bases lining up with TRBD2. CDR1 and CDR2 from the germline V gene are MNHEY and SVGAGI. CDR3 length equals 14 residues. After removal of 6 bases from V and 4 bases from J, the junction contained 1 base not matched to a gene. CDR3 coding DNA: TGTGCCAGCAGGACTAGCGGGGGGGGAGAGACCCAGTACTTC. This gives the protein CASRTSGGGETQYF.

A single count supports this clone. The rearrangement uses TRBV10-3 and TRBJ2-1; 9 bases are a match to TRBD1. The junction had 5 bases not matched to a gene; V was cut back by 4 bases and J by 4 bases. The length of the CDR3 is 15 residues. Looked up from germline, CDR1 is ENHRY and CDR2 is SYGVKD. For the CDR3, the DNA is TGTGCCATCAGTGTTGGGACAGGGCGGTACAATGAGCAGTTCTTC. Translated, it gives CAISVGTGRYNEQFF.

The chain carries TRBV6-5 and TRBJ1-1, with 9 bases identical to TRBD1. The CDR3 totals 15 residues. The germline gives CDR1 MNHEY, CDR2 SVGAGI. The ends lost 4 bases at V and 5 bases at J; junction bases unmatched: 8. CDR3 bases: TGTGCCAGCAGTTCCTCGACAGGGGGTAGGACTGAAGCTTTCTTT. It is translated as CASSSSTGGRTEAFF.

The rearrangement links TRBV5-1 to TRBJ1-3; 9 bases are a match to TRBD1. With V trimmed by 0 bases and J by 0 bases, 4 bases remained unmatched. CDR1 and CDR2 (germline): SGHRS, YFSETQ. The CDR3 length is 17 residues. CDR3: CASSLDRGPDSGNTIYF. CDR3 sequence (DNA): TGCGCCAGCAGCTTGGACAGGGGGCCCGACTCTGGAAACACCATATATTTT.

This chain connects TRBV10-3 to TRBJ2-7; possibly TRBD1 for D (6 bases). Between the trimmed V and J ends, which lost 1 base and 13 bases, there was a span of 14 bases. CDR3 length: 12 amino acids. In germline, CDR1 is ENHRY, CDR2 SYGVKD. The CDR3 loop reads CAISEYRQGPYF. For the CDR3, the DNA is TGTGCCATCAGTGAGTACCGGCAGGGGCCCTACTTC.